Below are 3 T cell receptor beta chains sequenced from a single sample in a study of cytotoxic CD8 clonotypes in ibrutinib-treated CLL. Libraries were prepared by immunoSEQ multiplex PCR; TCRdb keeps only in-frame clonotypes and omits some of them. In the table there are roughly 13,000 clones, 52% of which are singletons. The material was PBMCs, obtained at an approximately 23-month disease-progression time point, from a patient treated with ibrutinib. These receptors were obtained from a human donor with chronic lymphocytic leukemia.

The V and J genes are TRBV7-6 and TRBJ1-2, with D uncertain. The CDR3 has 14 amino acids. V was trimmed by 5 bases and J by 4 bases, leaving 14 bases between them. Germline V gene data show CDR1 as SGHVS and CDR2 as FNYEAQ. The CDR3 is CASSSFDETYGYTF. Written as DNA, the CDR3 is TGTGCCAGCAGCAGCTTTGATGAAACCTATGGCTACACCTTC.

The V gene is TRBV19, the J gene TRBJ2-7; no definite D call. Germline CDR1 is LNHDA and CDR2 is SQIVND (reference sequence). Trimming left V 6 bases short and J 5 bases short, with 17 bases between. The CDR3 loop spans 14 amino acids. The CDR3 loop is CASSPRVGFHEQYF. CDR3 coding DNA: TGTGCCAGTAGCCCTCGGGTGGGATTTCACGAGCAGTACTTC.

The chain has TRBV5-6 and TRBJ2-7; D gene unclear. The ends were cut back, 2 bases at V and 7 bases at J, with 10 bases in the middle. Germline V gene data show CDR1 as SGHDT and CDR2 as YYEEEE. The CDR3 is 12 residues long. The CDR3 here is CASSLSTREQYF. For the CDR3, the DNA is TGTGCCAGCAGCTTAAGTACGCGGGAGCAGTACTTC.